A single sample gave rise to the 30 T cell receptor beta chains below, sequenced in a study of CD8+ T cells in alopecia areata. Extraction and reverse transcription of RNA yielded cDNA as the sequencing template. Only in-frame clones appear in the TCRdb table, and some are missing; sequencing was by immunoSEQ multiplex PCR. This repertoire shows 220,000 or so clones, more than 45% found once; its top ten account for over 0.4%. Sequenced material: CD4+ T cells sorted from blood, taken at week 0. The receptors shown here come from a human donor with alopecia areata.

The genes are TRBV5-1 and TRBJ2-5; 8 bases align to TRBD2. The J segment lost 4 bases and the V segment lost 0 bases, leaving 5 bases of the junction unmatched. The CDR3 spans 15 residues. Per germline, CDR1 SGHRS and CDR2 YFSETQ. The DNA for the CDR3 is TGCGCCAGCAGCTTGGGAGCGGGAGTCGCAGAGACCCAGTACTTC. This gives the protein CASSLGAGVAETQYF. The full variable domain, its missing parts supplied by reference TRBV5-1 and TRBJ2-5, is KAGVTQTPRYLIKTRGQQVTLSCSPISGHRSVSWYQQTPGQGLQFLFEYFSETQRNKGNFPGRFSGRQFSNSRSEMNVSTLELGDSALYLCASSLGAGVAETQYFGPGTRLLVL.

The chain has TRBV9 and TRBJ2-5; 7 nucleotides agree with TRBD1. The CDR3 spans 14 residues. After removal of 0 bases from V and 4 bases from J, the junction contained 3 bases not matched to a gene. CDR1 and CDR2 (germline): SGDLS, YYNGEE. CDR3 in amino acids: CASSVGGTVETQYF. The CDR3 DNA follows: TGTGCCAGCAGCGTAGGAGGGACAGTAGAGACCCAGTACTTC.

This clone has a handful of counts. This chain connects TRBV7-9 to TRBJ1-1, with no clear D. The CDR3 is 14 amino acids. Per the germline V gene, CDR1 is SEHNR and CDR2 is FQNEAQ (reference sequence). The V end lost 2 bases, the J end lost 1 base, and 8 bases lay between the germline ends. The DNA for the CDR3 is TGTGCCAGCAGCTTACCCCCGGGGAACACTGAAGCTTTCTTT. It codes for CASSLPPGNTEAFF.

This clone has a handful of counts. The genes are TRBV11-2 and TRBJ2-1; 12 bases align to TRBD2. This CDR3 is 16 amino acids long. The germline CDR1 and CDR2 sequences are SGHAT and FQNNGV. The V segment lost 4 bases and the J segment 5 bases; nucleotides outside the gene matches: 6. CDR3 sequence: CASSSTSGSFHNEQFF. The CDR3 nucleotides read TGTGCCAGCAGCTCGACTAGCGGGAGTTTCCACAATGAGCAGTTCTTC.

V is TRBV15 and J is TRBJ2-7; TRBD1 matches 10 bases. J was trimmed by 4 bases and V by 0 bases; bases with no gene match: 9. The CDR3 length is 17 residues. CDR1 is LNHNV, CDR2 YYDKDF, per germline (reference sequence). CDR3 sequence: CATSREGAGQGHYEQYF. The CDR3 DNA reads TGTGCCACCAGCAGAGAAGGCGCGGGACAGGGGCATTACGAGCAGTACTTC.

The rearrangement uses TRBV5-6 and TRBJ2-3; D gene unclear. The V end was cut by 4 bases, the J end by 9 bases, with 18 bases between. Per germline, CDR1 SGHDT and CDR2 YYEEEE. The CDR3 is 14 amino acids. The CDR3 reads CASSPVETPTTQYF. For the CDR3, the DNA is TGTGCCAGCAGCCCCGTGGAGACCCCAACCACGCAGTATTTT.

This sequence joins TRBV6-1 and TRBJ2-5; 10 positions agree with TRBD1. The CDR3 sequence is 15 residues long. Germline trimming cut 6 bases from V and 7 bases from J; bases unmatched to any gene: 11. Germline V lookup: CDR1 MNHNS, CDR2 SASEGT. As DNA, the CDR3 is TGTGCCAGCAGCACGGGACAGGGGCGAAAGGGGACCCAGTACTTC. Protein sequence: CASSTGQGRKGTQYF.

The chain employs TRBV7-3 and TRBJ2-5, with D possibly matching TRBD2 (5 bases). This CDR3 contains 14 residues. Germline V lookup: CDR1 SGHTA, CDR2 FQGTGA. Between the trimmed V and J ends, which lost 2 bases and 5 bases, there was a span of 12 bases. The CDR3 coding sequence is TGTGCCAGCAGCTTAGGTCCTAGCTCCGAGACCCAGTACTTC. Its translation is CASSLGPSSETQYF. Full variable domain (outside the CDR3, taken from reference TRBV7-3 and TRBJ2-5): GAGVSQTPSNKVTEKGKYVELRCDPISGHTALYWYRQSLGQGPEFLIYFQGTGAADDSGLPNDRFFAVRPEGSVSTLKIQRTERGDSAVYLCASSLGPSSETQYFGPGTRLLVL.

The CDR3 protein is CAWSVRGQNTEAFF. The DNA of the CDR3 is TGTGCCTGGAGTGTACGGGGACAAAACACTGAAGCTTTCTTT. V usage is TRBV30 and J usage is TRBJ1-1, with a tentative D call TRBD1 (6 bases). The CDR3 runs 14 residues. Between the trimmed V and J ends, which lost 0 bases and 2 bases, there was a span of 10 bases. Germline CDR1 is GTSNPN and CDR2 is SVGIG (reference sequence). Using reference TRBV30 and TRBJ1-1 for the parts outside the CDR3, the full variable domain is SQTIHQWPATLVQPVGSPLSLECTVEGTSNPNLYWYRQAAGRGLQLLFYSVGIGQISSEVPQNLSASRPQDRQFILSSKKLLLSDSGFYLCAWSVRGQNTEAFFGQGTRLTVV.

The genes are TRBV7-2 and TRBJ1-1; 10 nucleotides line up with TRBD1. This CDR3 is built from 15 residues. V trimming: 5 bases; J trimming: 6 bases; junction bases outside the gene matches: 9. Germline CDR1 is SGHTA and CDR2 is FQGNSA. The CDR3: CASSRYWDRGAEAFF. CDR3 coding DNA: TGTGCCAGCAGCCGATACTGGGACAGGGGCGCTGAAGCTTTCTTT.

The chain uses TRBV4-1 and TRBJ1-1; no firm D call. V was pared by 4 bases and J by 1 base, with 7 bases between. The CDR3 runs to 13 residues. CDR1 MGHRA and CDR2 YSYEKL come from the germline V gene. CDR3 nucleotides: TGCGCCAGCAGCCCCAGACAGAACACTGAAGCTTTCTTT. It codes for CASSPRQNTEAFF.

The rearrangement joins TRBV30 to TRBJ1-2; no definite D call. CDR3 size: 14 residues. Germline V lookup: CDR1 GTSNPN, CDR2 SVGIG (reference sequence). V dropped 4 bases and J dropped 5 bases, with 17 bases sitting between them. The CDR3 loop is CAWTGPGKAYGYTF. CDR3 nucleotides: TGTGCCTGGACCGGCCCCGGCAAGGCGTATGGCTACACCTTC.

In its sample, this clone was seen a few times. The chain recombines TRBV29-1 with TRBJ1-1; no clear D. Germline-derived CDR1 and CDR2 are SQVTM and ANQGSEA. The V and J ends lost 4 bases and 0 bases respectively, with 12 bases between them. This CDR3 spans 14 amino acids. The chain's CDR3 is CSVVRHLMNTEAFF. In DNA form, the CDR3 reads TGCAGCGTTGTTCGGCACCTCATGAACACTGAAGCTTTCTTT.

The J gene is TRBJ2-6, the V gene TRBV6-5; D gene unclear. CDR1 MNHEY and CDR2 SVGAGI come from the germline V gene. The CDR3 runs 15 residues. The V end was cut by 5 bases, the J end by 0 bases, with 8 bases between. The CDR3 sequence is CASSPSASGANVLTF. CDR3 bases: TGTGCCAGCAGTCCCTCCGCCTCTGGGGCCAACGTCCTGACTTTC.

This rearrangement joins TRBV5-1 to TRBJ2-1; D is possibly TRBD1 (5 bases). Per the germline V gene, CDR1 is SGHRS and CDR2 is YFSETQ. The CDR3 sequence is 17 residues long. The germline V and J ends were trimmed by 5 bases and 10 bases, with 28 bases remaining between them. CDR3 sequence: CASSLWQGRGLRSEQFF. The CDR3 nucleotides are TGCGCCAGCAGTTTGTGGCAGGGCCGAGGCCTTCGGTCCGAGCAGTTCTTC.

A few counts support this clone. V is TRBV6-1 and J is TRBJ2-1; the match to TRBD1 covers 9 bases. With 5 bases clipped from V and 7 bases from J, the junction kept 6 bases outside the gene matches. CDR3 length: 14 amino acids. CDR1 is MNHNS, CDR2 SASEGT, per germline. This CDR3 is CASSFRDRENEQFF. The CDR3 nucleotides read TGTGCCAGCAGTTTCAGGGACAGGGAAAATGAGCAGTTCTTC.

This clone was seen a few times. The chain recombines TRBV5-4 with TRBJ2-7; TRBD1 agrees at 8 bases. The germline CDR1 and CDR2 sequences are SGHNT and YYREEE (reference sequence). The CDR3 extends over 14 amino acids. Unmatched junction bases numbered 3, after V lost 1 base and J lost 3 bases. The CDR3 nucleotides are TGTGCCAGCAGCTTGTCCGGGACAGGCTACGAGCAGTACTTC. It is translated as CASSLSGTGYEQYF.

This sequence joins TRBV30 and TRBJ2-7; 7 bases match TRBD2. J was trimmed by 3 bases and V by 6 bases; bases with no gene match: 5. This CDR3 has 12 amino acids. Germline V lookup: CDR1 GTSNPN, CDR2 SVGIG (reference sequence). The CDR3 nucleotides read TGTGCCTGCGCGGGAGTGGTCTACGAGCAGTACTTC. This codes for CACAGVVYEQYF.

The chain joins TRBV2 to TRBJ2-7; the D call may be TRBD1 or TRBD2 (5 bases each). Germline assignment: CDR1 SNHLY and CDR2 FYNNEI. The V gene lost 3 bases and the J gene lost 0 bases, with 12 bases spanning the gap. The CDR3 totals 15 residues. The CDR3 sequence is CASSDGGVSSYEQYF. The CDR3 DNA follows: TGTGCCAGCAGTGATGGGGGAGTTTCCTCCTACGAGCAGTACTTC.

The chain carries TRBV18 and TRBJ2-1; a possible D gene is TRBD1 (6 bases). The CDR3 runs 17 residues. The ends were cut back, 3 bases at V and 0 bases at J, with 15 bases in the middle. CDR1 KGHSH and CDR2 LQKENI come from the germline V gene. The CDR3 loop is CASSPQKGVGSYNEQFF. The CDR3, as DNA: TGTGCCAGCTCACCGCAAAAGGGGGTGGGCTCCTACAATGAGCAGTTCTTC.

This clone was counted once. Other DNA sequences in this sample translate to the same CDR3. This chain connects TRBV29-1 to TRBJ1-1, with TRBD1 matching 10 bases. The CDR3 extends over 13 amino acids. CDR1 is SQVTM, CDR2 ANQGSEA, per germline. The V and J ends lost 6 bases and 2 bases, in that order; junction bases with no gene match: 3. Written as DNA, the CDR3 is TGCAGCGTACGGACAGGGGGTAACACTGAAGCTTTCTTT. It specifies CSVRTGGNTEAFF.

This clone was seen a few times. The sample holds other DNA sequences that translate to the same CDR3. The CDR3 loop reads CATSRDWGQATYEQYF. The CDR3 DNA sequence: TGTGCCACCAGCAGAGATTGGGGCCAGGCTACCTACGAGCAGTACTTC. The chain recombines TRBV15 with TRBJ2-7, with D possibly being TRBD1 (5 bases). The CDR3 runs to 16 residues. Germline V gene data show CDR1 as LNHNV and CDR2 as YYDKDF (reference sequence). The V end was cut by 0 bases, the J end by 2 bases, with 14 bases between.

The chain combines TRBV30 with TRBJ1-6; no reliable D call. The CDR3 loop spans 14 amino acids. V lost 2 bases to trimming and J lost 5 bases, with 10 bases between them. The V gene's germline CDR1 is GTSNPN and CDR2 SVGIG (reference sequence). The CDR3 region is CAWSRLQNNSPLHF. The CDR3, as DNA: TGTGCCTGGAGTAGACTACAGAATAATTCACCCCTCCACTTT.

The sample holds one count of this clone. This sequence joins TRBV11-2 and TRBJ2-5; 8 bases are shared with TRBD1. Per germline, CDR1 SGHAT and CDR2 FQNNGV. The CDR3 is made up of 16 amino acids. Germline trimming cut 1 base from V and 5 bases from J; bases unmatched to any gene: 9. The CDR3 DNA reads as TGTGCCAGCAGCTTAGGGCCGGCGACAGGGGAGGAGACCCAGTACTTC. Translated: CASSLGPATGEETQYF. The complete variable domain, with remaining parts taken from reference TRBV11-2 and TRBJ2-5, reads EAGVAQSPRYKIIEKRQSVAFWCNPISGHATLYWYQQILGQGPKLLIQFQNNGVVDDSQLPKDRFSAERLKGVDSTLKIQPAKLEDSAVYLCASSLGPATGEETQYFGPGTRLLVL.

The chain links TRBV4-2 to TRBJ1-2; D call uncertain. Trimming stripped 5 bases from V and 3 bases from J, with 7 bases between. The CDR3 runs 12 residues. Germline V gives CDR1 LGHNA, CDR2 YNFKEQ. The CDR3 spells CASSGQDYGYTF. Here the CDR3 DNA reads TGTGCCAGCAGCGGGCAGGACTATGGCTACACCTTC.

The V gene is TRBV2, the J gene TRBJ2-3, with 10 bases aligning to TRBD2. After removal of 6 bases from V and 6 bases from J, the junction contained 9 bases not matched to a gene. Germline CDR1 SNHLY, CDR2 FYNNEI. The CDR3 runs to 15 residues. CDR3 nucleotide sequence: TGTGCCAGCAGGGCTAGCGGGGGCCCATGGGATACGCAGTATTTT. Amino acid sequence: CASRASGGPWDTQYF. The full variable domain, rest sourced from reference TRBV2 and TRBJ2-3, is EPEVTQTPSHQVTQMGQEVILRCVPISNHLYFYWYRQILGQKVEFLVSFYNNEISEKSEIFDDQFSVERPDGSNFTLKIRSTKLEDSAMYFCASRASGGPWDTQYFGPGTRLTVL.

This clone was counted only a few times. The chain uses TRBV5-4 and TRBJ2-1; D possibly matches TRBD1 or TRBD2 (5 bases each). The CDR3 has 14 amino acids. Germline loops: CDR1 SGHNT, CDR2 YYREEE (reference sequence). V was shortened by 3 bases and J by 3 bases, with 10 bases between the two germline ends. This CDR3 reads CASSSRDRYNEQFF. DNA of the CDR3: TGTGCCAGCAGCTCCCGGGACCGCTACAATGAGCAGTTCTTC.

Concerning this clone: Other DNA variants within this sample encode the same CDR3. CDR3 DNA sequence: TGTGCCACCAGCAGGGGGACAGGGGGCTCCTACAATGAGCAGTTCTTC. Translated: CATSRGTGGSYNEQFF. This sequence joins TRBV15 and TRBJ2-1, with 11 bases identical to TRBD1. Germline assignment: CDR1 LNHNV and CDR2 YYDKDF (reference sequence). The trim removed 3 bases at V and 0 bases at J, leaving 1 base unmatched. The CDR3 totals 16 residues.

Only a few counts were recorded for this clone. Other DNA sequences of this sample code for an identical CDR3. V and J are TRBV18 and TRBJ1-1, with a tentative D call TRBD1 (5 bases). Germline assignment: CDR1 KGHSH and CDR2 LQKENI. This CDR3 is 13 amino acids long. V lost 3 bases, J lost 1 base, and 6 bases lay in between. The CDR3 DNA reads TGTGCCAGCTCACCCACAGGGAACACTGAAGCTTTCTTT. Translation: CASSPTGNTEAFF.

This clone was recorded a few times. CDR3 coding DNA: TGCAGCCCGAGCGGGACCCGCGCCCGGGTTCCTTTCTACGAGCAGTACTTC. Translation: CSPSGTRARVPFYEQYF. This rearrangement joins TRBV29-1 to TRBJ2-7; TRBD2 matches at 7 bases. In germline, CDR1 is SQVTM, CDR2 ANQGSEA. This CDR3 has 17 residues. The junction had 22 bases not matched to a gene; V was cut back by 8 bases and J by 3 bases.